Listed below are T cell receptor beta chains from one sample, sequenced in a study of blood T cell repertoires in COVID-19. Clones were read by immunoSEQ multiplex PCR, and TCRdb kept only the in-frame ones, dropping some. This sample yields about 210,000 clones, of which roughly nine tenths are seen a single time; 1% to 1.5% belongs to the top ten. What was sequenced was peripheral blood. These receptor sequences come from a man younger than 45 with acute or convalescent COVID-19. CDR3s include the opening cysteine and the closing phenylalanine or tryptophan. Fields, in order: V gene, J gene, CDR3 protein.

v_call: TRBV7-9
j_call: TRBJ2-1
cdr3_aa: CASSAASGGNEQFF

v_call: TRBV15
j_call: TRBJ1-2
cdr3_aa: CATSRGHQPGYTF

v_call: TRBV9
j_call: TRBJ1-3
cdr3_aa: CASSSELHSGNTIYF

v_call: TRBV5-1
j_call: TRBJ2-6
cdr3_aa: CASSGNRGQLEQGPGANVLTF

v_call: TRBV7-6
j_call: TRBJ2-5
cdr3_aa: CASSPNLRPGETQYF

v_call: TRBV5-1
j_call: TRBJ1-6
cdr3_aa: CASSLGPGENSPLHF

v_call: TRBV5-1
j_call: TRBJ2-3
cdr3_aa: CASREGGASTDTQYF

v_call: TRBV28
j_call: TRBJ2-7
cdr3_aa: CASSPGGPYRKQYF

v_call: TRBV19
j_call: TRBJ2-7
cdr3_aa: CASSMGPGYEQYF

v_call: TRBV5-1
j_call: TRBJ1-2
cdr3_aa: CASSLMSGEKGYTF

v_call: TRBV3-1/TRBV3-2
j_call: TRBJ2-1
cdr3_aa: CASSYPTGGNEQFF

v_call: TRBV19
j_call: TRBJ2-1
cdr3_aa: CASTVPLAGSHNEQFF

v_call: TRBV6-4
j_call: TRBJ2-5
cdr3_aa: CASSPQGFGQETQYF

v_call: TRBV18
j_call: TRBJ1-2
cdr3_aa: CASSATGQTSNYGYTF

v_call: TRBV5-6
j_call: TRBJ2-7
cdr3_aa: CASSRPGLAGYEQYF

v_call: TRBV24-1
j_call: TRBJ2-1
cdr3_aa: CATSGRDLVNNEQFF

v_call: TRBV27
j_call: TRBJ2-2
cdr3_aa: CASSHGGRYTGELFF

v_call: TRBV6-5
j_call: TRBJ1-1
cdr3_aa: CASTWDRSEAFF

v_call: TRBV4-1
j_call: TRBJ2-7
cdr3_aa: CASQNTEGTYEQYF

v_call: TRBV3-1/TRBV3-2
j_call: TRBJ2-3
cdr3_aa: CASSPDSSTDTQYF

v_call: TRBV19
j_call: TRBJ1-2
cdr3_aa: CASRERAANYGYTF

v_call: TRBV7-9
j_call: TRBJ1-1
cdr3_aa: CASSLKQGYTEAFF

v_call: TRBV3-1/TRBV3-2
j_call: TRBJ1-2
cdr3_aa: CASSRTGEHGYTF

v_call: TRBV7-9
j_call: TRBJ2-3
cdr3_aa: CASSSTTFSSTDTQYF

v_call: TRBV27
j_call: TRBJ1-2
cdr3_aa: CASSSPGQAIYGYTF

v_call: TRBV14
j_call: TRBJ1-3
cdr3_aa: CASARGMGGNTIYF

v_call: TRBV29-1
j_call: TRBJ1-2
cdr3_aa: CSVEVGALGYTF

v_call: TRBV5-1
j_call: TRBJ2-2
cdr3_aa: CASSLGGGELFF

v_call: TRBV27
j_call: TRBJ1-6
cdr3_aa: CASSRDRGNSPLHF

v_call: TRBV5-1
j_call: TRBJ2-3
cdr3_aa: CASSLDGSGRRPSTDTQYF

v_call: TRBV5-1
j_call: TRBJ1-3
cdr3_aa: CASSLTGAGNTIYF

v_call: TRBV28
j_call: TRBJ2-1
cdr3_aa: CASSLKGRAGGIGSYNEQFF

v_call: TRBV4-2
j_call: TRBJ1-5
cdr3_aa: CASSQVQGVSQPQHF

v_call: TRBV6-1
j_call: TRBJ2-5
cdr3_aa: CASSEAPGTVKETQYF

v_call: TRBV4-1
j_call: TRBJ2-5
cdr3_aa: CASSHGRGRSEETQYF

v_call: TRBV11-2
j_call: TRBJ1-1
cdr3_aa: CASRTDRGPTEAFF

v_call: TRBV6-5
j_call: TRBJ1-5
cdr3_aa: CASSLNGGVGQPQHF

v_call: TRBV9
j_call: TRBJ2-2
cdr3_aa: CASSPPAGGLNTGELFF

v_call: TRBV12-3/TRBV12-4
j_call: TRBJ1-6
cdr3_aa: CASSLVRGPLHF

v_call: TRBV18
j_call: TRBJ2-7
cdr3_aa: CASSPPDRSYEQYF

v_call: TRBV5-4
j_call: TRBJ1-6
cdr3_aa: CASSSDRDRGSPLHF

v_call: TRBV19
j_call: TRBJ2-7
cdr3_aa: CASSILDRPYEQYF

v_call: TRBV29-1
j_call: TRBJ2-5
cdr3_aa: CSVEDSRTARGTQYF

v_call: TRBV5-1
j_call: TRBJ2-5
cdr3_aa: CASSLGPQRGHLQETQYF

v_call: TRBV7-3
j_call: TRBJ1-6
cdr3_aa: CASSLGTGTGTLHF

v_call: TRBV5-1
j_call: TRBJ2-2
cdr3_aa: CASSLIAGGPGELFF